This T cell receptor (beta chain) was captured in a study of early stage breast cancer tumors. On the study more broadly: Samples were sequenced at around 10-fold average coverage.

J gave up 2 bases and V 2 bases, and 2 bases lay outside the gene matches. Germline CDR1 is SGHTA and CDR2 is FQGTGA. The CDR3 is made up of 15 amino acids. The protocol was immunoSEQ multiplex PCR, while the TCRdb copy is restricted to in-frame clones and leaves out a portion. The table has fewer than 70,000 clones, 60% to 85% seen once; the top ten hold 3% to 3.5%. The source material was blood. The source is a person aged 25 to 39 with breast cancer. The rearrangement links TRBV7-3 to TRBJ2-1; 8 bases line up with TRBD1. The CDR3 sequence: CASSLGTGTYNEQFF. CDR3 DNA: TGTGCCAGCAGCTTAGGGACAGGTACCTACAATGAGCAGTTCTTC.